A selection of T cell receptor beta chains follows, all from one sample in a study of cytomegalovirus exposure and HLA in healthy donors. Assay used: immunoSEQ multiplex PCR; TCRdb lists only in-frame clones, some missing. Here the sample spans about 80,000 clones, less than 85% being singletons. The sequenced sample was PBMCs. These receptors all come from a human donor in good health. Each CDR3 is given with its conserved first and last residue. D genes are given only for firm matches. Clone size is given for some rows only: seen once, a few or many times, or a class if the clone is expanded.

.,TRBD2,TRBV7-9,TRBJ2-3,TGTGCCAGCAGCCCCGGGGTAGCGGGGGGGACAGATACGCAGTATTTT,CASSPGVAGGTDTQYF
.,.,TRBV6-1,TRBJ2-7,TGTGCCAGCAGACAACAGGGGGGGGCCTACGAGCAGTACTTC,CASRQQGGAYEQYF
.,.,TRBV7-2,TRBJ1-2,TGTGCCAGCAGCTTAGCTGGGCAGGGCAGTGACTACACCTTC,CASSLAGQGSDYTF
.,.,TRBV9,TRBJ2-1,TGTGCCAGCAGCGTTGATCAGACTTACAATGAGCAGTTCTTC,CASSVDQTYNEQFF
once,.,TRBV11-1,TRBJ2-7,TGTGCCAGCAGCTCGGGTAAGGTCGGGGGAAGCTCCTACGAGCAGTACTTC,CASSSGKVGGSSYEQYF
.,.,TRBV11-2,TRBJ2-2,TGTGCCAGTAACCGGAGGAGGGCGGGCGGGGAGCTGTTTTTT,CASNRRRAGGELFF
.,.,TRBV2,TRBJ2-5,TGTGCCAGCAGTTCGGAGACCCAGTACTTC,CASSSETQYF
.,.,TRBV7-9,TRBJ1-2,TGTGCCAGCAGCCCCGCTGGGCAGGGAATTGGCTACACCTTC,CASSPAGQGIGYTF
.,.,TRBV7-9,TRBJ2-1,TGTGCCAGCAGCTTGAGGTGGCCGTACAATGAGCAGTTCTTC,CASSLRWPYNEQFF
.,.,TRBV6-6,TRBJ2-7,TGTGCCAGCACCACGGGGACATTCTCCTACGAGCAGTACTTC,CASTTGTFSYEQYF
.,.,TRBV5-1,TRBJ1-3,TGCGCCAGCAGCCTCCAGGGAAACACCATATATTTT,CASSLQGNTIYF
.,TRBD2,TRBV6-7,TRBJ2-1,TGTGCCAGCAGCTCTTCCGGGACTAGCGGGGTCAATGAGCAGTTCTTC,CASSSSGTSGVNEQFF
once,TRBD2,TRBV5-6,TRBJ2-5,TGTGCCAGCAGCTTGAAGCGGGGGGGGGAGACCCAGTACTTC,CASSLKRGGETQYF
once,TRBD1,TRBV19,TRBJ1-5,TGTGCCAGTAGTACGTGGACAGGGCCCCAGCATTTT,CASSTWTGPQHF
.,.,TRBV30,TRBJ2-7,TGTGCCTGGAGTCAGGGAAGCAACGAGCAGTACTTC,CAWSQGSNEQYF
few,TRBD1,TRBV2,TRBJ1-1,TGTGCCACCGCGACAGGGGATGAAAACACTGAAGCTTTCTTT,CATATGDENTEAFF
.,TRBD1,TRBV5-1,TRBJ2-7,TGCGCCAGCAGCTTGGGGGACAGGGAAGCCGAGCAGTACTTC,CASSLGDREAEQYF
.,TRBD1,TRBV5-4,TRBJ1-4,TGTGCCAGCAGCACAGACAGGGAAGCTAATGAAAAACTGTTTTTT,CASSTDREANEKLFF
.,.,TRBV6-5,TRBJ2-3,TGTGCCAGCAGTTCCGCCGGGACTTTCACAGATACGCAGTATTTT,CASSSAGTFTDTQYF
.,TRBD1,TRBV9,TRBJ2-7,TGTGCCAGCAGCGCCGGGACAGGATATCAGCAGTACTTC,CASSAGTGYQQYF
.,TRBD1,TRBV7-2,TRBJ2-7,TGTGCCAGCAGTACCGGGACAGGGCTTTGGCAGTACTTC,CASSTGTGLWQYF
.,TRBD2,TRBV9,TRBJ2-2,TGTGCCAGCAGCGAGCTGGGGACTAGCGCATCTTACACCGGGGAGCTGTTTTTT,CASSELGTSASYTGELFF
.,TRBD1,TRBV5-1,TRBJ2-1,TGCGCCAGCACCAGGGACAGGGGCATCGATGAGCAGTTCTTC,CASTRDRGIDEQFF
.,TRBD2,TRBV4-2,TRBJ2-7,TGTGCCAGCAGCCTGTCAGCGGGGGACCCCTACGAGCAGTACTTC,CASSLSAGDPYEQYF
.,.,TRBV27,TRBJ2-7,TGTGCCAGCAGTTTATCCGGGATAACCGAGCAGTACTTC,CASSLSGITEQYF
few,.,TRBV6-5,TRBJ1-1,TGTGCCAGCAGCCCCATGGGCGCTGAAGCTTTCTTT,CASSPMGAEAFF
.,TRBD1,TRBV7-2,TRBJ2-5,TGTGCCAGCAGCGGGAGACAGGGGGCGCGGGAGACCCAGTACTTC,CASSGRQGARETQYF
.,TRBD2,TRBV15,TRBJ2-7,TGTGCCACCAGGGAGGGACTAGCCGTGAACGAGCAGTACTTC,CATREGLAVNEQYF
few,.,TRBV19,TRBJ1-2,TGTGCCAGTAGTGAGGGCCCCGCGATCTATGGCTACACCTTC,CASSEGPAIYGYTF
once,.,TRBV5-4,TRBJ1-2,TGTGCCAGCAGCCCAGCGGACTACTATGGCTACACCTTC,CASSPADYYGYTF
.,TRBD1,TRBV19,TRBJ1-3,TGTGCCAGTAGTATAGATAGGGGACAGGGGGCCTCTGGAAACACCATATATTTT,CASSIDRGQGASGNTIYF
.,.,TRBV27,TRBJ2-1,TGTGCCAGCAGTCCCCGGGACACCTACTACAATGAGCAGTTCTTC,CASSPRDTYYNEQFF
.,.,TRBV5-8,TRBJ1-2,TGTGCCAGCAGCTGGACAGAAACTTTCTTGGCACGCACCTTC,CASSWTETFLARTF
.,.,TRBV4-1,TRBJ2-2,TGCGCCAGCAGCCAGGGGCTAGCGAACACCGGGGAGCTGTTTTTT,CASSQGLANTGELFF
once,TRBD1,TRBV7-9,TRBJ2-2,TGTGCCAGCAGCAGCCACCGACAGGGGCCTGTGGGTACCGGGGAGCTGTTTTTT,CASSSHRQGPVGTGELFF
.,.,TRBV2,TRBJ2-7,TGTGCCAGCAGTGAAGTTCAGGGGAGTAGCTTACGGCAGTACTTC,CASSEVQGSSLRQYF
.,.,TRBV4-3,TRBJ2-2,TGCGCCAGCAGCCAAGAGGAGGCTTGGGGGCCCTCAACCATCACCGGGGAGCTGTTTTTT,CASSQEEAWGPSTITGELFF
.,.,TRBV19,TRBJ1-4,TGTGCCAGTAGTAGTTCTGGCCGGGCAACTAATGAAAAACTGTTTTTT,CASSSSGRATNEKLFF
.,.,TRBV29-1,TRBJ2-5,TGCAGCGTTGAAGATCTCGGTTTACCCCAAGAGACCCAGTACTTC,CSVEDLGLPQETQYF
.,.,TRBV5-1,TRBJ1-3,TGCGCCAGCAGATACGACAGCCCCTACTCTGGAAACACCATATATTTT,CASRYDSPYSGNTIYF
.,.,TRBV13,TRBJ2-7,TGTGCCAGCAGCTTAGACAACTCCTACGAGCAGTACTTC,CASSLDNSYEQYF
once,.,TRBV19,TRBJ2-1,TGTGCCAGTATCCCTCCAGGGATCAGACACAATGAGCAGTTCTTC,CASIPPGIRHNEQFF
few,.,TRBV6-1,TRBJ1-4,TGTGCCAGCAGTGAGCAGGGACTTGAAAAACTGTTTTTT,CASSEQGLEKLFF
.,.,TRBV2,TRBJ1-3,TGTGCCAGCAGAAAGACAGCTTCTGGAAACACCATATATTTT,CASRKTASGNTIYF
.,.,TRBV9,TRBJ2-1,TGTGCCAGCAGTGTGGGGGGCTCCTACAATGAGCAGTTCTTC,CASSVGGSYNEQFF
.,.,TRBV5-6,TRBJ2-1,TGTGCCAGCTCCCCGCTGGGCGGGGACCTTTACAATGAGCAGTTCTTC,CASSPLGGDLYNEQFF
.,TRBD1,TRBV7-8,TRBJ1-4,TGTGCCAGCAGCCCCGGGACAGGGGGATTTTTTGAAAAACTGTTTTTT,CASSPGTGGFFEKLFF
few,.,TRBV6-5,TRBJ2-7,TGTGCCAGCAGTTACTCTGGCTCCCTTGTCGAGCAGTACTTC,CASSYSGSLVEQYF
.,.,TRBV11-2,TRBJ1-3,TGTGCCAGCAGCTTAACTTCGGGAAACACCATATATTTT,CASSLTSGNTIYF
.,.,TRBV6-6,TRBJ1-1,TGTGCCAGCAGCCCCACAGGCACTGAAGCTTTCTTT,CASSPTGTEAFF
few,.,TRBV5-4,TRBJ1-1,TGTGCCAGCAGCCCTGAGCGGCAGATAAACACTGAAGCTTTCTTT,CASSPERQINTEAFF
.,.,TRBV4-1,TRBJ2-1,TGCGCCAGCAGCCAGGTGCAGGTCCAGCCGCGTTTGGCCCCACTGTTCAACAATGAGCAGTTCTTC,CASSQVQVQPRLAPLFNNEQFF
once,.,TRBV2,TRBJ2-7,TGTGCCAGCAGGCCGACAGATTACTCCTACGAGCAGTACTTC,CASRPTDYSYEQYF
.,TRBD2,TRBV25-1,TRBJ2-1,TGTGCCAGCATATCGCCGGGACTAGCGGGGGCAAACAATGAGCAGTTCTTC,CASISPGLAGANNEQFF
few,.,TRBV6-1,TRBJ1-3,TGTGCCACCGAGCGGACAGCCGCTGGAAACACCATATATTTT,CATERTAAGNTIYF
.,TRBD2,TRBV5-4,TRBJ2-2,TGTGCCAGCAGCTCAACGGGGGGGCTACCCCGGGAGCTGTTTTTT,CASSSTGGLPRELFF